This section outlines one TCR beta chain sequence together with its context. It has no known antigen specificity. Base qualities are not at hand, and no much larger clone is one base apart. Synthetic TCR analog templates were spiked into each PCR to estimate absolute template abundance from read counts. The immunoSEQ assay was used to amplify TCRbeta CDR3 regions from genomic DNA with bias-controlled V and J gene primers. Sequencing of rearranged TCRbeta segments was done at approximately 20X coverage. Processing in the source paper ran as follows. Sequencing errors were corrected by clustering, and CDR3s were annotated against IMGT so that V, D and J genes could be assigned. Only productive TCRbeta rearrangements were used in downstream analyses, excluding out-of-frame or stop-codon sequences. To compute clonality, Shannon entropy was normalized by the log of the number of unique productive sequences and then subtracted from one. Fisher's exact test with Benjamini-Hochberg correction, at a threshold of adjusted p below 0.01, was used to find clones that differed between time points or between blood and tumor. The table was pulled from immuneACCESS by TCRdb, which kept in-frame rearrangements only. Such tables lose some clones; where checked, under half of the loss comes from unresolved V genes, and the rest has no known cause. The V and J calls and clone size are taken from that table; D and trimming were inferred from the DNA. Across this sample there are 85,000 to 100,000 clones, with around 86% seen only once. Of the sample, roughly 2% is held by the ten largest clones.

This record belongs to a study of PD-L1 blockade in urothelial cancer (dated 2017 in TCRdb). Regarding the research as a whole: Every patient began therapy around 2014 and was given atezolizumab 1,200 mg intravenously every 3 weeks. About 90% of the roughly 29 patients were males with bladder-origin urothelial cancer, and 18 of 29 reported a prior smoking history. An ECOG performance status of 0 or 1 was recorded for the patients, and 0 to 3 prior chemotherapy regimens had been received by the patients. Blood samples were analyzed at 3 weeks after treatment start (second dose) and at 6 weeks after treatment start. A median of approximately 140,000 T cells and 80,000 to 95,000 unique TCRs was obtained from blood samples, and a median clonality of approximately 0.08 was observed. The study, an exploratory multi-omic analysis, examined somatic, immune and clinical correlates of response to PD-L1 blockade with atezolizumab in urothelial cancer. TCR sequencing covered pretreatment tumor samples and matched, serially collected peripheral blood taken before and after atezolizumab treatment. Durable clinical benefit was defined as progression-free survival longer than 6 months, and TCR features were also tested against progression-free and overall survival. In the same patients, pretreatment tumors underwent whole exome sequencing and RNA sequencing in addition to TCR sequencing. About 10 patients achieved durable clinical benefit and approximately 19 did not. Around 29 patients had pretreatment blood TCR-seq, some 25 had at least one posttreatment blood collection, and some 25 had tumor TCR-seq. Overall results and qualifications from the work: At 3 weeks after the start of treatment, tumor-associated TCR clones in peripheral blood had expanded more in patients with durable benefit (n ≈ 20, p = 0.022). A pretreatment peripheral blood TCR clonality below the median was linked to improved progression-free and overall survival. Because of the small sample size (n ≈ 29) and the many exploratory analyses performed, the results are intended to be regarded as hypothesis-generating.

V lost 0 bases and J lost 10 bases; the stretch between them is 13 bases long. Taken from the germline V gene (reference sequence), the CDR1 and CDR2 loops are LNHNV and YYDKDF. Spanning cysteine to phenylalanine, the CDR3 consists of 14 amino acids. Only the CDR3 DNA stays, 42 bases, in frame from base 1. This sample's time point label indicates: pretreatment peripheral blood. The cohort included some 30 patients with locally advanced or metastatic urothelial carcinoma who were treated at Memorial Sloan Kettering on a trial protocol. Peripheral blood mononuclear cells were collected pretreatment and during treatment, with between 1 and 8 total time points obtained per patient. The Qiagen DNeasy Blood extraction kit was used to purify genomic DNA from total PBMCs and tumor samples. Collected pretreatment and during treatment, PBMCs were isolated and stored as previously described.

This sequence originates from a man aged 55-75 years with urothelial cancer. Here the chain combines TRBV15 and TRBJ2-1, with TRBD2 perhaps the D gene, on 7 matching bases. The starting material was PBMCs, obtained around atezolizumab (anti-PD-L1) treatment. The CDR3 in this case is CATSREGGVEEQFF. The DNA is as follows: TGTGCCACCAGCAGAGAAGGGGGGGTGGAAGAGCAGTTCTTC.